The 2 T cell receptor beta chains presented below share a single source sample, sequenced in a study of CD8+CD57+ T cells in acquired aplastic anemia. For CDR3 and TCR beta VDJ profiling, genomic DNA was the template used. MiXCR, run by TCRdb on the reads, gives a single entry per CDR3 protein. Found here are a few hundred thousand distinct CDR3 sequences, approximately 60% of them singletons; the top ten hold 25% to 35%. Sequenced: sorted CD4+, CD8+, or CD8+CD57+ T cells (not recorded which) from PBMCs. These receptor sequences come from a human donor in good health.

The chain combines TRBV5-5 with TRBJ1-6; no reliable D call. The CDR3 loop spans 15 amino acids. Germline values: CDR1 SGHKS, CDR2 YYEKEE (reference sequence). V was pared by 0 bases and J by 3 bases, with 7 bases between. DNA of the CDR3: TGTGCCAGCAGCTTGGAGGGAGGCTATAATTCACCCCTCCACTTT. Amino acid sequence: CASSLEGGYNSPLHF. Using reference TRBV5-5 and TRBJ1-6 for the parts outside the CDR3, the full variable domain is DAGVTQSPTHLIKTRGQQVTLRCSPISGHKSVSWYQQVLGQGPQFIFQYYEKEERGRGNFPDRFSARQFPNYSSELNVNALLLGDSALYLCASSLEGGYNSPLHFGNGTRLTVT.

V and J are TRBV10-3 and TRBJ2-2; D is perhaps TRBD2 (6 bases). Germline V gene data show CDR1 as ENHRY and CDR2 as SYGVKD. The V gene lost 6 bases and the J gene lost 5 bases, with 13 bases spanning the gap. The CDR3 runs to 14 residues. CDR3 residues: CAISPGRLTGELFF. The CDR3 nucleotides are TGTGCCATCAGCCCAGGGAGGTTGACCGGGGAGCTGTTTTTT.